The 29 T cell receptor beta chains below were found in one sample sequenced in a study of CD8 T cells in Susac syndrome (dated by TCRdb to the late 2010s). Library creation used the immunoSEQ multiplex PCR assay. RNA was extracted with the RNeasy kit and 0.5 to 1 ug was reverse transcribed using random hexamers. TCRdb redid the processing of the public reads, applying fastp at Q25 and MiXCR, and retained in-frame beta chains. One record per CDR3 amino acid sequence lists the most common genes and DNA. This sample has hundreds of thousands of distinct CDR3 sequences in its table, and 90% to 95% of those were observed once. 0.07% to 0.09% of the sample comes from the top ten. Sequencing used CD4+ T cells from PBMCs. The receptor set was obtained from a human donor with multiple sclerosis.

This clonotype was seen a handful of times. The V gene is TRBV5-4, the J gene TRBJ2-2, with D unresolved. With 0 bases removed from V and 4 bases from J, the gap between germline ends came to 7 bases. The CDR3 has 14 amino acids. CDR1 and CDR2 from the germline V gene are SGHNT and YYREEE (reference sequence). CDR3 bases: TGTGCCAGCAGCTTGGGGCAGGCCACCGGGGAGCTGTTTTTT. Translation gives CASSLGQATGELFF.

The chain carries TRBV5-4 and TRBJ2-5; 7 bases are shared with TRBD2. The CDR3 is 17 amino acids. Trimming took 1 base from V and 4 from J; bases not matched to a gene: 13. Germline V gene lookup returns CDR1 SGHNT and CDR2 YYREEE (reference sequence). The CDR3 region has the DNA TGTGCCAGCAGCTTGATTAGCAGTCGCGGCGGGGGAGAGACCCAGTACTTC. Translating gives CASSLISSRGGGETQYF. The entire variable domain, with the rest obtained from reference TRBV5-4 and TRBJ2-5, is as follows: ETGVTQSPTHLIKTRGQQVTLRCSSQSGHNTVSWYQQALGQGPQFIFQYYREEENGRGNFPPRFSGLQFPNYSSELNVNALELDDSALYLCASSLISSRGGGETQYFGPGTRLLVL.

On this clonotype itself: Relative to the germline gene, one junction end is altered; a read error may explain this. The chain uses TRBV29-1 and TRBJ1-4; D gene uncertain. From germline, CDR1 is SQVTM and CDR2 ANQGSEA. CDR3 size: 12 residues. The CDR3 nucleotides read TGCAGCGTGGAAGACATTAATGAAAAACTGTTTTTT. It translates to CSVEDINEKLFF.

The sample holds one count of this clonotype. The genes are TRBV5-4 and TRBJ2-6, with 9 nucleotides matching TRBD1. Trimming removed 3 bases from V and 2 bases from J; junction bases left unmatched: 3. Germline lookup yields CDR1 SGHNT and CDR2 YYREEE (reference sequence). The CDR3 has 16 residues. CDR3 region: CASSWDRVPGANVLTF. Written as DNA, the CDR3 is TGTGCCAGCAGCTGGGACAGGGTCCCTGGGGCCAACGTCCTGACTTTC. Variable domain in full (rest from reference TRBV5-4 and TRBJ2-6): ETGVTQSPTHLIKTRGQQVTLRCSSQSGHNTVSWYQQALGQGPQFIFQYYREEENGRGNFPPRFSGLQFPNYSSELNVNALELDDSALYLCASSWDRVPGANVLTFGAGSRLTVL.

V and J are TRBV7-8 and TRBJ1-4, with D possibly TRBD1 on 6 matching bases. The length of the CDR3 is 15 residues. Trimming removed 5 bases from V and 4 bases from J, with 14 bases in between. Germline-derived CDR1 and CDR2 are SGHVS and FQNEAQ. The CDR3 coding sequence is TGTGCCAGCAGCCCTGGGGCAGGGGTTAATGAAAAACTGTTTTTT. As protein: CASSPGAGVNEKLFF.

The chain couples TRBV6-5 to TRBJ2-2, with D unclear. CDR1 is MNHEY, CDR2 SVGAGI, per germline. Trimming removed 4 bases from V and 6 bases from J, with 9 bases in between. The CDR3 totals 13 residues. The CDR3 is CASSSKGAGELFF. The CDR3 coding sequence is TGTGCCAGCAGTTCAAAGGGCGCCGGGGAGCTGTTTTTT.

The rearrangement joins TRBV18 to TRBJ2-6; perhaps TRBD1 as D (6 bases). The germline CDR1 and CDR2 sequences are KGHSH and LQKENI. Deletions cut 9 bases from V and 2 bases from J, with 11 bases between. The CDR3 sequence is 14 residues long. DNA of the CDR3: TGTGCCAGTTCAGAGGGGGCTGGGGCCAACGTCCTGACTTTC. Amino acids: CASSEGAGANVLTF.

The rearrangement uses TRBV3-1 and TRBJ2-2, with D possibly matching TRBD2 (7 bases). V was cut by 1 base and J by 6 bases, with 15 bases left in between. Looked up from germline, CDR1 is LGHDT and CDR2 is YNNKEL (reference sequence). The CDR3 runs to 16 residues. The CDR3 DNA reads as TGTGCCAGCAGCCAAGTCGGGCGGGGGCGTGCCGGGGAGCTGTTTTTT. Its protein product is CASSQVGRGRAGELFF. The whole variable domain, remainder taken from reference TRBV3-1 and TRBJ2-2, is DTAVSQTPKYLVTQMGNDKSIKCEQNLGHDTMYWYKQDSKKFLKIMFSYNNKELIINETVPNRFSPKSPDKAHLNLHINSLELGDSAVYFCASSQVGRGRAGELFFGEGSRLTVL.

The CDR3 is CASSQAPTGYSGNTIYF. CDR3 nucleotide sequence: TGTGCCAGCAGCCAAGCGCCGACTGGCTACTCTGGAAACACCATATATTTT. The rearrangement links TRBV4-2 to TRBJ1-3, with D unresolved. This CDR3 is built from 17 residues. CDR1 is LGHNA, CDR2 YNFKEQ, per germline. Deletions cut 1 base from V and 0 bases from J, with 13 bases between.

V usage is TRBV13 and J usage is TRBJ1-5; D unresolved. This CDR3 contains 14 residues. The germline V and J ends were trimmed by 2 bases and 4 bases, with 9 bases remaining between them. The germline V gene encodes CDR1 PRHDT and CDR2 FYEKMQ (reference sequence). The CDR3: CASSLRQENQPQHF. Written as DNA, the CDR3 is TGTGCCAGCAGCTTACGGCAGGAAAATCAGCCCCAGCATTTT.

The V gene is TRBV29-1, the J gene TRBJ2-5, with a possible D match to TRBD2 (6 bases). Germline CDR1 and CDR2: SQVTM and ANQGSEA. The V gene lost 6 bases and the J gene lost 1 base, with 24 bases spanning the gap. This CDR3 spans 17 amino acids. The CDR3 DNA reads TGCAGCGTCCCCAAATGGCGGGGCTCAACTCTCCAAGAGACCCAGTACTTC. Its protein product is CSVPKWRGSTLQETQYF.

The V gene is TRBV5-1, the J gene TRBJ1-6; D is undetermined. CDR3 size: 14 residues. V was trimmed by 0 bases and J by 5 bases, leaving 6 bases between them. Per germline, CDR1 SGHRS and CDR2 YFSETQ. CDR3 protein: CASSLGPNNSPLHF. The CDR3 DNA reads TGCGCCAGCAGCTTGGGGCCAAATAATTCACCCCTCCACTTT.

V is TRBV7-2 and J is TRBJ2-3; 12 bases are shared with TRBD2. Germline CDR1 is SGHTA and CDR2 is FQGNSA. CDR3 size: 16 residues. With V trimmed by 6 bases and J by 5 bases, 9 bases remained unmatched. CDR3 nucleotide sequence: TGTGCCAGCAGACGCGCTAGCGGGAGGGGGAAAGATACGCAGTATTTT. This encodes CASRRASGRGKDTQYF.

V usage is TRBV5-1 and J usage is TRBJ2-3; D not resolved. Germline V gene sequence: CDR1 SGHRS, CDR2 YFSETQ. The ends were cut back, 5 bases at V and 7 bases at J, with 8 bases in the middle. CDR3 length: 11 residues. The CDR3 nucleotides are TGCGCCAGCAGAAGGGCGAATACGCAGTATTTT. Amino acids: CASRRANTQYF. The whole variable domain, remainder taken from reference TRBV5-1 and TRBJ2-3, is KAGVTQTPRYLIKTRGQQVTLSCSPISGHRSVSWYQQTPGQGLQFLFEYFSETQRNKGNFPGRFSGRQFSNSRSEMNVSTLELGDSALYLCASRRANTQYFGPGTRLTVL.

V usage is TRBV5-1 and J usage is TRBJ2-2, with TRBD2 as a possible D gene (5 bases). Germline V gene lookup returns CDR1 SGHRS and CDR2 YFSETQ. The V end was cut by 0 bases, the J end by 1 base, with 16 bases between. The CDR3 runs 18 residues. CDR3 sequence reads: CASSLDLKAAGNTGELFF. The CDR3 DNA is TGCGCCAGCAGCTTGGATCTAAAGGCCGCGGGGAACACCGGGGAGCTGTTTTTT.

The chain joins TRBV2 to TRBJ2-1; no reliable D call. From germline, CDR1 is SNHLY and CDR2 FYNNEI. This CDR3 is built from 13 residues. Trimming removed 8 bases at V and 8 bases at J, with 16 bases between. The CDR3 region is CASRSVASHEQFF. Here the CDR3 DNA reads TGTGCCAGCCGAAGCGTAGCTTCCCATGAGCAGTTCTTC.

The CDR3 spells CSARESHTEAFF. DNA of the CDR3: TGCAGTGCTAGAGAGTCCCACACTGAAGCTTTCTTT. The gene calls are TRBV20-1 and TRBJ1-1; D not resolved. This CDR3 has 12 residues. CDR1 DFQATT and CDR2 SNEGSKA come from the germline V gene (reference sequence). Trimming removed 0 bases from V and 3 bases from J, with 5 bases in between.

V is TRBV3-1 and J is TRBJ2-6; 9 bases match TRBD1. This CDR3 is built from 18 residues. From germline, CDR1 is LGHDT and CDR2 YNNKEL (reference sequence). With 4 bases clipped from V and 0 bases from J, the junction kept 7 bases outside the gene matches. This CDR3 reads CASSRRTGAPSGANVLTF. The CDR3 DNA is TGTGCCAGCAGCCGGAGGACAGGGGCCCCCTCTGGGGCCAACGTCCTGACTTTC.

This rearrangement joins TRBV9 to TRBJ2-1; TRBD2 matches 12 bases. The CDR3 is made up of 18 amino acids. J lost 6 bases, V lost 0 bases, and 10 bases had no gene match. Germline CDR1 reads SGDLS; CDR2 reads YYNGEE. The DNA of the CDR3 is TGTGCCAGCAGCGTAGCCGGACTAGCGGGGAAACTTGGCAATGAGCAGTTCTTC. It codes for CASSVAGLAGKLGNEQFF.

The CDR3 nucleotides are TGTGCCAGCAGCCAAGATTTTGGGGACATAAACTATGGCTACACCTTC. Protein sequence: CASSQDFGDINYGYTF. This chain joins TRBV3-1 and TRBJ1-2, with D tentatively TRBD1 (6 bases). V lost 0 bases and J 2 bases, leaving 13 bases between the germline ends. Germline-derived CDR1 and CDR2 are LGHDT and YNNKEL (reference sequence). This CDR3 has 16 amino acids.

The rearrangement links TRBV29-1 to TRBJ2-5; weak D call: TRBD1 (5 bases). With 6 bases removed from V and 5 bases from J, the gap between germline ends came to 19 bases. From germline, CDR1 is SQVTM and CDR2 ANQGSEA. The CDR3 spans 14 residues. This CDR3 reads CSVATVLGRETQYF. CDR3 sequence (DNA): TGCAGCGTCGCCACCGTCTTGGGGCGGGAGACCCAGTACTTC.

The V gene is TRBV12-3 or TRBV12-4, the J gene TRBJ2-1; 7 bases match TRBD2. J lost 0 bases, V lost 2 bases, and 4 bases had no gene match. CDR3 size: 16 residues. The CDR3 loop reads CASSLQGGSSYNEQFF. The CDR3 nucleotides are TGTGCCAGCAGTTTACAGGGCGGGAGCTCCTACAATGAGCAGTTCTTC.

V gene TRBV11-2 combines with J gene TRBJ2-5; 7 bases match TRBD2. Germline loops: CDR1 SGHAT, CDR2 FQNNGV. V dropped 5 bases and J dropped 3; count of bases not matched to a gene: 12. The CDR3 runs to 16 residues. The DNA for the CDR3 is TGTGCCAGCAGCCCTAGGGGCGGGGGTCGAGAAGAGACCCAGTACTTC. Translated, it gives CASSPRGGGREETQYF. The full variable domain, with the rest looked up from reference TRBV11-2 and TRBJ2-5, is EAGVAQSPRYKIIEKRQSVAFWCNPISGHATLYWYQQILGQGPKLLIQFQNNGVVDDSQLPKDRFSAERLKGVDSTLKIQPAKLEDSAVYLCASSPRGGGREETQYFGPGTRLLVL.

The rearrangement links TRBV14 to TRBJ2-6; D is unresolved. CDR3 length: 14 residues. Germline V CDR1 and CDR2: SGHDN, FVKESK. Trimming left V 2 bases short and J 2 bases short, with 4 bases between. CDR3 loop: CASSQNTGANVLTF. The CDR3 region has the DNA TGTGCCAGCAGCCAAAACACTGGGGCCAACGTCCTGACTTTC.

This chain joins TRBV29-1 and TRBJ2-1; weak D call: TRBD2 (5 bases). The CDR3 runs to 14 residues. V gave up 4 bases and J gave up 5 bases, with 15 bases separating them. CDR1 SQVTM and CDR2 ANQGSEA come from the germline V gene. The CDR3 region has the DNA TGCAGCGTTGTTCGCATCCTAGCTGACAATGAGCAGTTCTTC. Translated, it gives CSVVRILADNEQFF.

The rearrangement links TRBV6-5 to TRBJ1-2; a possible D gene is TRBD1 (6 bases). The CDR3 totals 13 residues. V lost 2 bases to trimming and J lost 5 bases, with 9 bases between them. From germline, CDR1 is MNHEY and CDR2 SVGAGI. CDR3 bases: TGTGCCAGCAGTTACCCGAGGGGGTATGGCTACACCTTC. This gives the protein CASSYPRGYGYTF.

J is TRBJ2-5 and V is TRBV19; D gene ambiguous. This CDR3 is 13 amino acids long. The germline gives CDR1 LNHDA, CDR2 SQIVND (reference sequence). V lost 5 bases and J lost 5, with 12 bases in between. CDR3 amino acids: CASSVDPEETQYF. The CDR3 DNA follows: TGTGCCAGTAGTGTTGACCCGGAGGAGACCCAGTACTTC.

CDR3 bases: TGCGCCAGCAGCCACGGAGAGGGAGAAGAGACCCAGTACTTC. Its protein is CASSHGEGEETQYF. This chain joins TRBV5-1 and TRBJ2-5; weak D call: TRBD2 (5 bases). The V end lost 4 bases, the J end lost 3 bases, and 13 bases lay between the germline ends. The CDR3 has 14 residues. Germline CDR1 SGHRS, CDR2 YFSETQ.

CDR3 nucleotide sequence: TGTGCCAGCACTAGAACCGGGACACTTTACAATGAGCAGTTCTTC. It yields the protein CASTRTGTLYNEQFF. The chain employs TRBV2 and TRBJ2-1; possibly TRBD1 for D (6 bases). The CDR3 totals 15 residues. Germline loops: CDR1 SNHLY, CDR2 FYNNEI. The V end lost 7 bases, the J end lost 4 bases, and 17 bases lay between the germline ends. Looking up the rest from reference TRBV2 and TRBJ2-1 gives the full variable domain: EPEVTQTPSHQVTQMGQEVILRCVPISNHLYFYWYRQILGQKVEFLVSFYNNEISEKSEIFDDQFSVERPDGSNFTLKIRSTKLEDSAMYFCASTRTGTLYNEQFFGPGTRLTVL.